This TCR beta chain originates from a study of Tregs in tolerant kidney transplant recipients. Study findings and constraints: Changing PCR primers prevented nucleotide comparison between some patients' samples.

The CDR3 is 20 residues long. V lost 4 bases to trimming and J lost 0 bases, with 25 bases between them. Recipients received nonmyeloablative bone marrow transplants from related graft donors, with transient mixed chimerism. Libraries were prepared by immunoSEQ multiplex PCR; TCRdb keeps only in-frame clonotypes and omits some of them. This sample's table reports under 35,000 clones. With respect to this clone: Its antigen is still unknown. The read ends 3 residues before the CDR3 terminus; that terminus is restored from the germline J gene.

The chain combines TRBV23-1 with TRBJ1-5; TRBD1 is a possible D gene (5 bases). TRBV23-1 is noted as an ORF with a role that remains uncertain. This clonotype was sampled from a human patient who received a combined kidney and bone marrow transplant. A subset of T cells may come from the graft donor. The material was CD4+ T cells from blood (PBMCs), obtained 24 months after the transplant. This CDR3 reads CASSPPRIERLGDSNQPQHF. The covered CDR3 bases are TGCGCCAGCAGTCCACCCAGAATCGAAAGGTTAGGGGATAGCAATCAGCCC.